Presented here are 32 T cell receptor beta chains from one specimen sequenced in a study of cytomegalovirus exposure and HLA in healthy donors. The PCR made use of 60 Vbeta and 13 Jbeta primers. The method was immunoSEQ multiplex PCR; TCRdb's version includes in-frame clones alone and lacks a portion of them. The table lists some 190,000 clones, roughly 75% of them singletons. Source material: PBMCs. The receptor set was obtained from a man aged 25 to 40 in good health and CMV-seropositive.

The sample holds one count of this clone. The V gene is TRBV30, the J gene TRBJ2-3; TRBD2 is a possible D gene (6 bases). V lost 5 bases and J lost 7, with 16 bases in between. Germline lookup yields CDR1 GTSNPN and CDR2 SVGIG (reference sequence). The CDR3 sequence is 13 residues long. The CDR3 sequence: CAWAGGVGNTQYF. CDR3 in DNA: TGTGCCTGGGCCGGAGGGGTTGGAAATACGCAGTATTTT.

V usage is TRBV10-3 and J usage is TRBJ2-1, with 10 positions matching TRBD2. The V gene end was trimmed by 5 bases and the J gene end by 6 bases; junction bases not matched to a gene: 7. The CDR3 is made up of 15 amino acids. CDR1 ENHRY and CDR2 SYGVKD come from the germline V gene. The CDR3, as DNA: TGTGCCATCAGTTCCTCTAGCGGGGGATCCAATGAGCAGTTCTTC. Protein: CAISSSSGGSNEQFF.

The chain employs TRBV27 and TRBJ2-5; D is possibly TRBD2 (5 bases). The J call is uncertain, as TRBJ2-7 better fits the DNA end. Germline CDR1 MNHEY, CDR2 SMNVEV (reference sequence). This CDR3 spans 14 amino acids. This CDR3 reads CASKAGGLAYEQYF. CDR3 DNA sequence: TGTGCCAGCAAAGCCGGCGGGTTGGCCTACGAGCAGTACTTC.

This clone has more than one count but fewer than ten. V and J are TRBV19 and TRBJ1-5; D gene uncertain. The CDR3 runs 15 residues. V shed 7 bases and J shed 2 bases, with 15 bases lying between them. CDR1 is LNHDA, CDR2 SQIVND, per germline (reference sequence). The CDR3 bases are TGTGCCAGTACCGGTGGCGGATGGGGCAATCAGCCCCAGCATTTT. Translation gives CASTGGGWGNQPQHF.

The genes are TRBV9 and TRBJ2-7; 7 bases are a match to TRBD2. Trimming took 4 bases from V and 3 from J; bases not matched to a gene: 7. The CDR3 totals 14 residues. The germline gives CDR1 SGDLS, CDR2 YYNGEE. The CDR3 sequence: CASSIGTTHYEQYF. In DNA, the CDR3 is TGTGCCAGCAGCATCGGGACTACACACTACGAGCAGTACTTC.

This clone has just a few counts. V and J are TRBV19 and TRBJ1-3, with 9 bases that match TRBD1. The J segment lost 0 bases and the V segment lost 4 bases, leaving 7 bases of the junction unmatched. This CDR3 is built from 17 residues. Germline V gene sequence: CDR1 LNHDA, CDR2 SQIVND (reference sequence). The CDR3 sequence is CASSTITGGTSGNTIYF. CDR3 DNA: TGTGCCAGTAGTACTATTACAGGGGGCACCTCTGGAAACACCATATATTTT.

The V gene is TRBV7-3, the J gene TRBJ2-1; 12 nucleotides line up with TRBD1. CDR1 and CDR2 (germline): SGHTA, FQGTGA. This CDR3 has 15 residues. The V gene end was trimmed by 6 bases and the J gene end by 9 bases; junction bases not matched to a gene: 9. The chain's CDR3 is CASSRTGTGGGEQFF. In DNA form, the CDR3 reads TGTGCCAGCAGTCGCACCGGGACAGGGGGCGGTGAGCAGTTCTTC.

In DNA form, the CDR3 reads TGTGCCATCAAGACCGGGTCCTTGACCCCACAGCATTTT. Translation: CAIKTGSLTPQHF. This chain joins TRBV28 and TRBJ1-5; D remains ambiguous. This CDR3 is 13 amino acids long. Trimming cost V 10 bases and J 13 bases, with 23 bases left between them. Per germline, CDR1 MDHEN and CDR2 SYDVKM.

The V call is TRBV5-6, the J call TRBJ1-1, with TRBD1 as a possible D gene (5 bases). Trimming took off 3 bases at V and 4 bases at J, with 13 bases between the two ends. Per germline, CDR1 SGHDT and CDR2 YYEEEE. The CDR3 is 14 residues long. CDR3 bases: TGTGCCAGCAGCTCATACAGGACCGGCACTGAAGCTTTCTTT. Protein: CASSSYRTGTEAFF.

V is TRBV6-6 and J is TRBJ2-7; tentatively, D is TRBD2 (6 bases). The CDR3 runs 15 residues. Germline CDR1 MNHNY, CDR2 SVGAGI (reference sequence). V lost 0 bases and J lost 2, with 11 bases in between. The CDR3 sequence is CASSYSRDWTYEQYF. In DNA, the CDR3 is TGTGCCAGCAGTTACTCCAGGGACTGGACCTACGAGCAGTACTTC.

J is TRBJ1-2 and V is TRBV27; 7 bases are a match to TRBD1. The CDR3 is 19 amino acids. Germline V CDR1 and CDR2: MNHEY, SMNVEV (reference sequence). V lost 0 bases and J lost 4; bases outside the gene matches: 17. This CDR3 reads CASSLSFGVEGAGSYGYTF. CDR3 nucleotide sequence: TGTGCCAGCAGTTTATCATTCGGCGTGGAGGGGGCAGGTAGCTATGGCTACACCTTC.

A word on this clone: Germline and junction disagree at one end, which may indicate a read error. V usage is TRBV27 and J usage is TRBJ1-1; weak D call: TRBD1 (5 bases). Germline CDR1 and CDR2: MNHEY and SMNVEV (reference sequence). CDR3 length: 13 amino acids. CDR3 in amino acids: CASSSRQNAEAFF. The DNA of the CDR3 is TGTGCCAGCAGCTCCAGACAGAACGCTGAAGCTTTCTTT.

This rearrangement joins TRBV7-2 to TRBJ2-1, with 8 bases fitting TRBD2. Germline CDR1 reads SGHTA; CDR2 reads FQGNSA. CDR3 length: 16 amino acids. Losses at the gene ends were 0 bases for V and 9 bases for J; bases not matched to a gene: 10. The CDR3 DNA reads TGTGCCAGCAGCTTAGCGAGTCACGCCCGGGGGGGTGAGCAGTTCTTC. This sequence encodes CASSLASHARGGEQFF.

V and J are TRBV4-1 and TRBJ2-7, with D possibly matching TRBD1 (6 bases). The V end was cut by 2 bases, the J end by 4 bases, with 12 bases between. The CDR3 length is 14 residues. The V gene's germline CDR1 is MGHRA and CDR2 YSYEKL. The CDR3 here is CASSQYPQGYEQYF. CDR3 DNA: TGCGCCAGCAGCCAATATCCACAGGGTTACGAGCAGTACTTC.

CDR3 nucleotides: TGTGCCAGCAGTCCTCTCGGGACTAGCGGGGTGAGTGAGCAGTACTTC. As protein: CASSPLGTSGVSEQYF. The rearrangement links TRBV27 to TRBJ2-7; 13 nucleotides align to TRBD2. With V trimmed by 5 bases and J by 7 bases, 11 bases remained unmatched. The germline CDR1 and CDR2 sequences are MNHEY and SMNVEV (reference sequence). The CDR3 has 16 amino acids.

The chain couples TRBV7-2 to TRBJ1-1; the D is unclear. There are 13 residues in the CDR3. The germline V gene has CDR1 SGHTA and CDR2 FQGNSA. With 5 bases removed from V and 5 bases from J, the gap between germline ends came to 12 bases. CDR3 region: CASSPQSDTEAFF. The CDR3 DNA sequence: TGTGCCAGCAGCCCCCAGAGCGATACTGAAGCTTTCTTT.

This clone has more than one count but fewer than ten. An end of the junction does not agree with germline; a read error may underlie this. CDR3 sequence (DNA): TGTTCCAGCAGCTTTGGGCTGGGGGGGTCGTACGAGCAGTACTTC. Amino acid sequence: CSSSFGLGGSYEQYF. The J gene is TRBJ2-5, the V gene TRBV7-9; TRBD2 agrees at 7 bases. The DNA end is more similar to TRBJ2-7, so the J call may be wrong. There are 15 residues in the CDR3. CDR1 and CDR2 from the germline V gene are SEHNR and FQNEAQ (reference sequence).

This clone was seen once. V is TRBV5-1 and J is TRBJ2-7; D not resolved. Trimming left V 0 bases short and J 3 bases short, with 13 bases between. Germline assignment: CDR1 SGHRS and CDR2 YFSETQ. This CDR3 comprises 15 residues. CDR3: CASSLAPGLFYEQYF. The DNA of the CDR3 is TGCGCCAGCAGCTTGGCCCCAGGCCTTTTCTACGAGCAGTACTTC. Full variable domain (rest looked up from reference TRBV5-1 and TRBJ2-7): KAGVTQTPRYLIKTRGQQVTLSCSPISGHRSVSWYQQTPGQGLQFLFEYFSETQRNKGNFPGRFSGRQFSNSRSEMNVSTLELGDSALYLCASSLAPGLFYEQYFGPGTRLTVT.

V gene TRBV6-1 combines with J gene TRBJ2-2; a weak D match, TRBD2 (5 bases). The CDR3 covers 15 residues. CDR1 and CDR2 (germline): MNHNS, SASEGT. V lost 2 bases, J lost 4 bases, and 11 bases lay in between. The CDR3: CASSETGFPTGELFF. CDR3 sequence (DNA): TGTGCCAGCAGTGAAACGGGATTCCCCACCGGGGAGCTGTTTTTT.

The rearrangement links TRBV7-3 to TRBJ2-2, with 8 bases that match TRBD2. Germline-derived CDR1 and CDR2 are SGHTA and FQGTGA. This CDR3 is 16 amino acids long. Trimming at V came to 1 base and at J to 4 bases, leaving 5 bases not matched to a gene. As DNA, the CDR3 is TGTGCCAGCAGCTTAAGTGCCGGGGGGGGCACCGGGGAGCTGTTTTTT. Its protein is CASSLSAGGGTGELFF. The variable domain in full, with the rest retrieved from reference TRBV7-3 and TRBJ2-2, is GAGVSQTPSNKVTEKGKYVELRCDPISGHTALYWYRQSLGQGPEFLIYFQGTGAADDSGLPNDRFFAVRPEGSVSTLKIQRTERGDSAVYLCASSLSAGGGTGELFFGEGSRLTVL.

The count of this clone is one. The J gene is TRBJ1-2, the V gene TRBV21-1; TRBD1 is taken as the D call from the table, unchecked against the DNA. TRBV21-1 is a documented pseudogene. This CDR3 is built from 13 residues. The DNA for the CDR3 is TGTGCCAGCAGCAAATCTCCAGGCCATGGCTACACCTTC. Translated: CASSKSPGHGYTF.

The rearrangement joins TRBV7-2 to TRBJ2-2; 9 bases are a match to TRBD1. CDR3 size: 15 residues. From germline, CDR1 is SGHTA and CDR2 FQGNSA. The V gene end was trimmed by 1 base and the J gene end by 6 bases; junction bases not matched to a gene: 3. CDR3 DNA sequence: TGTGCCAGCAGCTTAGGGGACAGGGTTGCCGGGGAGCTGTTTTTT. This sequence encodes CASSLGDRVAGELFF.

V usage is TRBV10-1 and J usage is TRBJ2-3, with 9 nucleotides matching TRBD2. The CDR3 covers 17 residues. V dropped 4 bases and J dropped 6; count of bases not matched to a gene: 14. Germline V lookup: CDR1 WNHNN, CDR2 SYGVQD (reference sequence). In DNA form, the CDR3 reads TGCGCCAGCAGTGCAGGTAGTAGCGGGAGAGATGGGGATACGCAGTATTTT. Its protein is CASSAGSSGRDGDTQYF.

The chain links TRBV5-3 to TRBJ1-5; tentatively, D is TRBD1 (6 bases). TRBV5-3 carries the ORF label, with uncertain function. The ends were cut back, 0 bases at V and 9 bases at J, with 10 bases in the middle. This CDR3 region has 13 residues. The DNA for the CDR3 is TGTGCCAGAAGCTTGGGGGGGCCGGGGCCCCAGCATTTT. Residues: CARSLGGPGPQHF.

The J gene is TRBJ1-5, the V gene TRBV5-6; 8 nucleotides agree with TRBD1. CDR1 is SGHDT, CDR2 YYEEEE, per germline. Trimming at V came to 2 bases and at J to 2 bases, leaving 9 bases not matched to a gene. The CDR3 loop spans 17 amino acids. DNA of the CDR3: TGTGCCAGCAGCTTAGGACAGGGCGGGGGTGGCAATCAGCCCCAGCATTTT. This translates into CASSLGQGGGGNQPQHF.

The chain recombines TRBV19 with TRBJ2-5, with 9 bases aligning to TRBD1. The V gene end was trimmed by 5 bases and the J gene end by 2 bases; junction bases not matched to a gene: 6. Germline V gene sequence: CDR1 LNHDA, CDR2 SQIVND (reference sequence). The CDR3 runs 15 residues. This CDR3 is CASSSQGQGQETQYF. DNA for the CDR3: TGTGCCAGTAGTTCTCAGGGACAGGGACAAGAGACCCAGTACTTC. The full variable domain, in which reference TRBV19 and TRBJ2-5 provide the parts outside the CDR3, is DGGITQSPKYLFRKEGQNVTLSCEQNLNHDAMYWYRQDPGQGLRLIYYSQIVNDFQKGDIAEGYSVSREKKESFPLTVTSAQKNPTAFYLCASSSQGQGQETQYFGPGTRLLVL.

This chain connects TRBV6-5 to TRBJ2-7; D ambiguous. The CDR3 consists of 13 residues. With 0 bases removed from V and 3 bases from J, the gap between germline ends came to 6 bases. Germline values: CDR1 MNHEY, CDR2 SVGAGI. This CDR3 reads CASSYSSSYEQYF. The CDR3 nucleotides are TGTGCCAGCAGTTACTCTAGTAGCTACGAGCAGTACTTC.

CDR3 sequence reads: CAWGTGEYGYTF. CDR3 in DNA: TGTGCCTGGGGGACAGGGGAATATGGCTACACCTTC. V usage is TRBV30 and J usage is TRBJ1-2; 10 bases fit TRBD1. The CDR3 has 12 residues. J gave up 5 bases and V 5 bases, and 2 bases lay outside the gene matches. Germline CDR1 is GTSNPN and CDR2 is SVGIG (reference sequence).

The CDR3 sequence is CAISVHGVTQPQHF. The DNA of the CDR3 is TGTGCCATCAGTGTCCACGGGGTCACTCAGCCCCAGCATTTT. The V gene is TRBV10-3, the J gene TRBJ1-5; D ambiguous. The CDR3 spans 14 residues. The V end lost 4 bases, the J end lost 6 bases, and 13 bases lay between the germline ends. Germline V lookup: CDR1 ENHRY, CDR2 SYGVKD.

The chain recombines TRBV19 with TRBJ2-1; the match to TRBD2 covers 12 bases. The germline CDR1 and CDR2 sequences are LNHDA and SQIVND (reference sequence). The CDR3 runs to 14 residues. V lost 6 bases, J lost 4 bases, and 1 base stayed unmatched. CDR3 sequence (DNA): TGTGCCAGTAGGACTAGCGGGAGTTACAATGAGCAGTTCTTC. This codes for CASRTSGSYNEQFF. Variable domain in full (rest from reference TRBV19 and TRBJ2-1): DGGITQSPKYLFRKEGQNVTLSCEQNLNHDAMYWYRQDPGQGLRLIYYSQIVNDFQKGDIAEGYSVSREKKESFPLTVTSAQKNPTAFYLCASRTSGSYNEQFFGPGTRLTVL.

The chain combines TRBV7-8 with TRBJ1-1; D remains ambiguous. The CDR3 is 14 amino acids. The germline gives CDR1 SGHVS, CDR2 FQNEAQ. With 2 bases removed from V and 6 bases from J, the gap between germline ends came to 13 bases. CDR3 sequence: CASSLSQLRAEAFF. CDR3 in DNA: TGTGCCAGCAGCTTATCACAGCTACGCGCTGAAGCTTTCTTT.

This clone occurred a few times. This chain connects TRBV19 to TRBJ2-5, with TRBD1 as a possible D gene (5 bases). V dropped 10 bases and J dropped 2 bases, with 14 bases sitting between them. The CDR3 runs to 13 residues. The germline V gene encodes CDR1 LNHDA and CDR2 SQIVND (reference sequence). The DNA for the CDR3 is TGTGCCACAGCCATGACAGTACAAGAGACCCAGTACTTC. Amino acid sequence: CATAMTVQETQYF.